This T cell receptor beta chain was retrieved from a study of control samples from healthy donors and cancer patients. TCRdb's copy holds only in-frame clones and misses some; the assay was immunoSEQ multiplex PCR. The sample holds about 160,000 clones, approximately 94% seen once. The origin of this receptor is a woman aged 40 to 50 in good health. The sample was blood.

The CDR3 nucleotides are TGTGCCAGCAGCCCGAACAGAGACCCCTACGAGCAGTACTTC. Translating gives CASSPNRDPYEQYF. The chain is built from TRBV7-9 and TRBJ2-7, with D unclear. CDR3 length: 14 residues. Trimming removed 5 bases at V and 2 bases at J, with 13 bases between. Germline loops: CDR1 SEHNR, CDR2 FQNEAQ (reference sequence).